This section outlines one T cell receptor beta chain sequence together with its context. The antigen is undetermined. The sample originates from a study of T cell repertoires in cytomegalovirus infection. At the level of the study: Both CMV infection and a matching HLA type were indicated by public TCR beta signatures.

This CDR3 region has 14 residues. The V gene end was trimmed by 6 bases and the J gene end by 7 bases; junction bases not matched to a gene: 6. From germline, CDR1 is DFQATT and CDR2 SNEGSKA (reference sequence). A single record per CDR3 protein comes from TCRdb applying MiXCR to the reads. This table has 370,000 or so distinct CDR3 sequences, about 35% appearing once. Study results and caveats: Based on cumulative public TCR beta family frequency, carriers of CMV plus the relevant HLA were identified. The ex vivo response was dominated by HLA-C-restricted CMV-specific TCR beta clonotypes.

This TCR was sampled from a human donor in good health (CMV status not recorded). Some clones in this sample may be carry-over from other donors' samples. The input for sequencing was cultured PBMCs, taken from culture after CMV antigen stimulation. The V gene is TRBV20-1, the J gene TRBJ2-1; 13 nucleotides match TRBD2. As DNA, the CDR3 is TGCAGTGCGGCGGGACTAGCGGGACTAAATGAGCAGTTCTTC. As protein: CSAAGLAGLNEQFF.